This T cell receptor beta chain was captured in a study of CD8+CD57+ T cells in acquired aplastic anemia. At the level of the study: When averaged, DNA from sorted CD4+ and CD8+ cells came to around 3.1 ug.

Turning to this clonotype: What it binds is not known.

Researchers used genomic DNA as the template to profile TCR beta VDJ and CDR3. MiXCR, run by TCRdb on the reads, gives a single entry per CDR3 protein. The sample carries more than 95,000 distinct CDR3 sequences, approximately 40% recorded once. Findings of the study overall: Overlapping CD8+ CDR3 repertoires of patients and controls contained under 30 shared sequences.

An expansion of CD8+CD57+ cells by flow cytometry had been shown in patients chosen for sequencing. Acquired aplastic anemia of severe grade affected all patients. Receipt of therapy had not occurred in any patient by the time of blood sampling. The germline V gene has CDR1 KGHDR and CDR2 SFDVKD. Trimming removed 7 bases from V and 5 bases from J; junction bases left unmatched: 2. The CDR3 extends over 12 amino acids. Sample: sorted CD4+, CD8+, or CD8+CD57+ T cells (not recorded which) from PBMCs. This chain links TRBV24-1 with TRBJ2-7; 9 bases are a match to TRBD1. The origin of this receptor is a human donor with aplastic anemia. The CDR3 sequence is CATRQGANEQYF. For the CDR3, the DNA is TGTGCCACCAGACAGGGGGCCAACGAGCAGTACTTC.